What follows are 31 T cell receptor beta chains derived from one specimen sequenced in a study of monozygotic twins with inflammatory bowel disease. Each CDR3 protein gets one entry in TCRdb, which reprocessed the 5' RACE reads and gives no DNA. This table holds under 150,000 distinct CDR3 sequences. The material sequenced was blood. These receptor sequences come from a human donor with ulcerative colitis or Crohn's disease, or a healthy co-twin of an affected twin (not recorded which).

This chain uses TRBV29-1 with TRBJ2-7; TCRdb names TRBD1, which stays unverified in the absence of DNA. CDR3 length equals 15 residues. CDR1 is SQVTM and CDR2 is ANQGSEA in the germline V gene. The CDR3 here is CSVAPGWGMRHEQYF.

V is TRBV5-1 and J is TRBJ2-3. The germline CDR1 and CDR2 sequences are SGHRS and YFSETQ. This CDR3 is built from 13 residues. CDR3 sequence: CASSLGTPDTQYF.

The chain joins TRBV6-5 to TRBJ1-1; TCRdb returns TRBD1, unconfirmable since there is no DNA. This CDR3 spans 13 amino acids. The germline V gene encodes CDR1 MNHEY and CDR2 SVGAGI. CDR3 region: CATNSGTNTEAFF.

The J gene is TRBJ1-1, the V gene TRBV18; lacking DNA, the TRBD1 call made by TCRdb goes unchecked. Germline V gives CDR1 KGHSH, CDR2 LQKENI. The CDR3 covers 16 residues. This CDR3 reads CASSPIEAGGQFEAFF.

This chain links TRBV7-2 with TRBJ2-5; the D gene TCRdb calls, TRBD2, cannot be checked with no DNA. The CDR3 is made up of 14 amino acids. Germline loops: CDR1 SGHTA, CDR2 FQGNSA. The CDR3 sequence is CASSGRDGRQFQYF. Drawing the rest from reference TRBV7-2 and TRBJ2-5, the complete variable domain is GAGVSQSPSNKVTEKGKDVELRCDPISGHTALYWYRQSLGQGLEFLIYFQGNSAPDKSGLPSDRFSAERTGGSVSTLTIQRTQQEDSAVYLCASSGRDGRQFQYFGPGTRLLVL.

The chain has TRBV20-1 and TRBJ2-2; TCRdb outputs TRBD2, but without DNA this stays unchecked. The CDR3 runs to 15 residues. Germline V gene lookup returns CDR1 DFQATT and CDR2 SNEGSKA (reference sequence). CDR3 in amino acids: CSAREGTAPPGELFF.

The rearrangement links TRBV20-1 to TRBJ2-3; TCRdb's assignment of TRBD1 cannot be checked, as there is no DNA. CDR3 length: 13 amino acids. From germline, CDR1 is DFQATT and CDR2 SNEGSKA (reference sequence). The CDR3 sequence is CSASQGNTDTQYF.

The V gene is TRBV12-3 or TRBV12-4, the J gene TRBJ2-3. The CDR3 consists of 15 residues. CDR3 protein: CASSLAKFDADTQYF.

The chain links TRBV5-1 to TRBJ2-2; TCRdb picks TRBD1, but there is no DNA to check that call. Germline loops: CDR1 SGHRS, CDR2 YFSETQ. The CDR3 is 15 residues long. CDR3 loop: CASSLSQGITGELFF.

The chain joins TRBV7-6 to TRBJ2-5. The CDR3 is 14 amino acids. Germline loops: CDR1 SGHVS, CDR2 FNYEAQ. The CDR3 sequence: CASSLDVAAETQYF.

The rearrangement joins TRBV7-2 to TRBJ2-7; absent DNA, TCRdb's TRBD2 call cannot be checked. The CDR3 sequence is 16 residues long. The germline V gene has CDR1 SGHTA and CDR2 FQGNSA. The CDR3 sequence: CASSSRLSGAKGEQYF.

The rearrangement joins TRBV6-5 to TRBJ2-7; without DNA, the TCRdb call of TRBD1 cannot be checked. Germline V gives CDR1 MNHEY, CDR2 SVGAGI. This CDR3 is built from 16 residues. CDR3 sequence: CASSYAPVDRAYEQYF.

The V and J genes are TRBV6-1 and TRBJ2-3. From germline, CDR1 is MNHNS and CDR2 SASEGT. The CDR3 extends over 16 amino acids. The CDR3 sequence is CASSTLRQGGTDTQYF.

This chain connects TRBV20-1 to TRBJ2-4; TCRdb indicates TRBD1, and absent DNA this call remains unverified. CDR1 and CDR2 (germline): DFQATT, SNEGSKA (reference sequence). The CDR3 loop spans 16 amino acids. The chain's CDR3 is CSAYRTGEYPKNIQYF.

The chain combines TRBV6-2 or TRBV6-3 with TRBJ2-3. The germline V gene encodes CDR1 MNHEY and CDR2 SVGEGT. CDR3 length: 12 residues. CDR3 amino acids: CASRTLTDTQYF.

The CDR3 spells CASSQDPLYGGALTDTQYF. This chain connects TRBV4-2 to TRBJ2-3; no DNA is available, so the TRBD1 call from TCRdb remains unchecked. The CDR3 has 19 residues. Germline V lookup: CDR1 LGHNA, CDR2 YNFKEQ.

The chain uses TRBV6-2 or TRBV6-3 and TRBJ2-1. The germline V gene has CDR1 MNHEY and CDR2 SVGEGT. This CDR3 has 14 amino acids. CDR3 amino acids: CASSYSADYNEQFF.

The chain uses TRBV5-1 and TRBJ2-5. Germline V gene lookup returns CDR1 SGHRS and CDR2 YFSETQ. This CDR3 region has 12 residues. CDR3 residues: CASSVEERTQYF.

The rearrangement joins TRBV4-2 to TRBJ1-5. Germline lookup yields CDR1 LGHNA and CDR2 YNFKEQ. CDR3 length: 15 residues. The CDR3 here is CASSHDPGGNQPQHF.

The rearrangement joins TRBV5-5 to TRBJ2-7; as DNA is missing, the TRBD1 call by TCRdb cannot be tested. Germline V CDR1 and CDR2: SGHKS, YYEKEE (reference sequence). This CDR3 has 16 amino acids. This CDR3 is CASRPGQGLMSYEQYF. Using reference TRBV5-5 and TRBJ2-7 for the parts outside the CDR3, the full variable domain is DAGVTQSPTHLIKTRGQQVTLRCSPISGHKSVSWYQQVLGQGPQFIFQYYEKEERGRGNFPDRFSARQFPNYSSELNVNALLLGDSALYLCASRPGQGLMSYEQYFGPGTRLTVT.

The chain couples TRBV6-2 or TRBV6-3 to TRBJ2-7; as DNA is missing, the TRBD1 call by TCRdb cannot be tested. The germline V gene has CDR1 MNHEY and CDR2 SVGEGT. There are 13 residues in the CDR3. The CDR3: CASSWGPSYEQYF.

This CDR3 reads CASSQAPGGYEQYF. The J gene is TRBJ2-7, the V gene TRBV4-1; TCRdb picks TRBD1, but there is no DNA to check that call. Germline CDR1 is MGHRA and CDR2 is YSYEKL. The CDR3 spans 14 residues.

V usage is TRBV20-1 and J usage is TRBJ1-6; there is no DNA to check the TCRdb D call of TRBD1. CDR3 length: 20 residues. CDR1 and CDR2 (germline): DFQATT, SNEGSKA (reference sequence). CDR3 residues: CSEKPAGAAGSRLLYSPLHF.

The chain carries TRBV7-2 and TRBJ2-5; TCRdb returns TRBD2, unconfirmable since there is no DNA. Germline V CDR1 and CDR2: SGHTA, FQGNSA. This CDR3 comprises 15 residues. CDR3 amino acids: CASSYLAGLEKTQYF.

The chain links TRBV6-2 or TRBV6-3 to TRBJ2-7. Germline V lookup: CDR1 MNHEY, CDR2 SVGEGT. This CDR3 region has 13 residues. CDR3 amino acids: CASSYSRGSKQYF.

CDR3 amino acids: CASSVPTDLIAWGKKNIQYF. This chain links TRBV11-2 with TRBJ2-4. The CDR3 is 20 amino acids. Germline V lookup: CDR1 SGHAT, CDR2 FQNNGV.

This chain links TRBV5-1 with TRBJ1-1. Per the germline V gene, CDR1 is SGHRS and CDR2 is YFSETQ. The CDR3 has 14 amino acids. This CDR3 reads CASSFQTSTTEAFF. The full variable domain, with the rest looked up from reference TRBV5-1 and TRBJ1-1, is KAGVTQTPRYLIKTRGQQVTLSCSPISGHRSVSWYQQTPGQGLQFLFEYFSETQRNKGNFPGRFSGRQFSNSRSEMNVSTLELGDSALYLCASSFQTSTTEAFFGQGTRLTVV.

The CDR3 loop reads CASSLAARPYGYTF. The gene calls are TRBV5-6 and TRBJ1-2. CDR1 is SGHDT, CDR2 YYEEEE, per germline. The CDR3 spans 14 residues.

V and J are TRBV6-1 and TRBJ2-6; TCRdb returns TRBD1, unconfirmable since there is no DNA. The CDR3 length is 17 residues. Germline V gene data show CDR1 as MNHNS and CDR2 as SASEGT. CDR3 amino acids: CASSMAGQGAGANVLTF.

The chain joins TRBV7-2 to TRBJ1-4; TCRdb selects TRBD1, and the lack of DNA leaves this call unchecked. The germline V gene encodes CDR1 SGHTA and CDR2 FQGNSA. This CDR3 spans 15 amino acids. The CDR3: CASSWNQGTNEKLFF.

The chain links TRBV6-5 to TRBJ2-1; TCRdb returns TRBD1, unconfirmable since there is no DNA. In germline, CDR1 is MNHEY, CDR2 SVGAGI. The CDR3 covers 11 residues. The CDR3 loop reads CASQGPRGTFF.